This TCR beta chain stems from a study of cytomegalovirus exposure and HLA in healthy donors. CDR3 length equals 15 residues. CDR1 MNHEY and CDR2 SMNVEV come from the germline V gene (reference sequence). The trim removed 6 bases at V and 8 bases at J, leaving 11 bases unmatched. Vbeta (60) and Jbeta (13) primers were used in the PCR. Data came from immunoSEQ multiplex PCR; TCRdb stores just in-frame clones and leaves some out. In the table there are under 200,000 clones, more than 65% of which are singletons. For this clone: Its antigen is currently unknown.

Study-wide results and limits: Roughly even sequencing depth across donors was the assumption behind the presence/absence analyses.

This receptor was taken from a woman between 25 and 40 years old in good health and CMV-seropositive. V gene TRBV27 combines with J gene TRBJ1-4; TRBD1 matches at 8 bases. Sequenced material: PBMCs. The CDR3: CASSPRQGNIEKLFF. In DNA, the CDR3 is TGTGCCAGCAGCCCTAGACAGGGGAATATCGAAAAACTGTTTTTT.